Presented here are 15 T cell receptor beta chains from one specimen sequenced in a study of a mutant IDH1 vaccine in newly diagnosed glioma (dated by TCRdb to 2020 to 2022). What these receptors recognize is not known. The library was prepared using the immunoSEQ multiplex PCR assay. In its TCRdb copy, this immuneACCESS table keeps in-frame sequences only and misses some clones. Where compared with another copy, unresolved V genes explain less than half of these, and the others have no known cause. For this sample there are roughly 60,000 clones; about 80% appear just once. The top ten hold 6.2% of the sample. This specimen's time point label, per the study, means: week 23, last vaccination. Each vaccine dose, consisting of 300 ug of a 20-mer mutant IDH1 peptide in Montanide, was administered subcutaneously with topical imiquimod. This specimen was PBMCs, taken from a glioma patient whose treatment included an IDH1 peptide vaccine. The receptors originated from a man aged 40-49 years with glioma.

The rearrangement joins TRBV5-1 to TRBJ1-1; unclear D gene. CDR1 SGHRS and CDR2 YFSETQ come from the germline V gene. The CDR3 has 15 residues. Trimming stripped 0 bases from V and 0 bases from J, with 9 bases between. The CDR3 spells CASSLGGYLNTEAFF. The CDR3 nucleotides read TGCGCCAGCAGCTTGGGAGGTTATTTGAACACTGAAGCTTTCTTT.

The V call is TRBV5-1, the J call TRBJ2-3; TRBD2 agrees at 8 bases. V shed 0 bases and J 0 bases; nucleotides not matched to a gene: 12. The CDR3 extends over 19 amino acids. Germline V gives CDR1 SGHRS, CDR2 YFSETQ. CDR3 sequence reads: CASSLADVGLARSTDTQYF. The CDR3 DNA reads TGCGCCAGCAGCTTGGCCGACGTAGGACTAGCCCGGAGCACAGATACGCAGTATTTT.

The chain couples TRBV11-2 to TRBJ2-7; D may be TRBD2 (6 bases). This CDR3 is 17 amino acids long. Germline assignment: CDR1 SGHAT and CDR2 FQNNGV. The ends were cut back, 0 bases at V and 6 bases at J, with 21 bases in the middle. The CDR3 sequence is CASSLDLQEGRLGEQYF. The CDR3 nucleotides read TGTGCCAGCAGCTTAGATCTTCAGGAAGGGAGGTTGGGCGAGCAGTACTTC.

The genes are TRBV9 and TRBJ2-3, with 10 bases fitting TRBD2. Trimming cost V 4 bases and J 7 bases; bases outside gene matches: 12. Germline assignment: CDR1 SGDLS and CDR2 YYNGEE. This CDR3 spans 16 amino acids. CDR3 DNA: TGTGCCAGCAGCACACCTAGCGGGGGTACTGATAATACGCAGTATTTT. Translated, it gives CASSTPSGGTDNTQYF.

The genes are TRBV19 and TRBJ2-3, with 7 bases that match TRBD1. From germline, CDR1 is LNHDA and CDR2 SQIVND (reference sequence). The ends lost 6 bases at V and 0 bases at J; junction bases unmatched: 6. The CDR3 is made up of 15 amino acids. The CDR3 reads CASSQGQSSTDTQYF. The CDR3 DNA reads TGTGCCAGTAGCCAGGGACAGAGTAGCACAGATACGCAGTATTTT.

This chain uses TRBV27 with TRBJ2-6; D may match TRBD1 or TRBD2 (5 bases each). The CDR3 length is 17 residues. Germline-derived CDR1 and CDR2 are MNHEY and SMNVEV (reference sequence). V was pared by 6 bases and J by 3 bases, with 18 bases between. In nucleotides, the CDR3 is TGTGCCAGCAGCTTAAGGGGACGGCTCGGTGGGGCCAACGTCCTGACTTTC. Translating it yields CASSLRGRLGGANVLTF.

The V gene is TRBV5-1, the J gene TRBJ1-5; 7 nucleotides line up with TRBD1. The CDR3 sequence is 13 residues long. Germline-derived CDR1 and CDR2 are SGHRS and YFSETQ. The V and J ends lost 3 bases and 9 bases, in that order; junction bases with no gene match: 6. CDR3 sequence reads: CASSSRGNGPQHF. The CDR3 region has the DNA TGCGCCAGCAGCTCCAGGGGGAACGGGCCCCAGCATTTT. Using reference TRBV5-1 and TRBJ1-5 for the parts outside the CDR3, the full variable domain is KAGVTQTPRYLIKTRGQQVTLSCSPISGHRSVSWYQQTPGQGLQFLFEYFSETQRNKGNFPGRFSGRQFSNSRSEMNVSTLELGDSALYLCASSSRGNGPQHFGDGTRLSIL.

The CDR3 bases are TGTGCCAGCAGCTTTAAGGTCCGGGCCGGCGCCTTCGGCACAGATACGCAGTATTTT. This gives the protein CASSFKVRAGAFGTDTQYF. The chain combines TRBV5-4 with TRBJ2-3, with D unclear. Germline V CDR1 and CDR2: SGHNT, YYREEE (reference sequence). The CDR3 is 19 residues long. V dropped 2 bases and J dropped 1 base, with 23 bases sitting between them.

The chain employs TRBV27 and TRBJ2-6; 7 nucleotides line up with TRBD1. The ends lost 4 bases at V and 0 bases at J; junction bases unmatched: 6. The CDR3 length is 17 residues. Germline V lookup: CDR1 MNHEY, CDR2 SMNVEV (reference sequence). DNA for the CDR3: TGTGCCAGCAGTTCGAGACAGGGTAGCTCTGGGGCCAACGTCCTGACTTTC. Amino acids: CASSSRQGSSGANVLTF.

The gene calls are TRBV7-9 and TRBJ2-7; D unclear. Trimming removed 3 bases at V and 4 bases at J, with 4 bases between. Per germline, CDR1 SEHNR and CDR2 FQNEAQ (reference sequence). This CDR3 is 11 amino acids long. The CDR3 here is CASSFAYEQYF. DNA for the CDR3: TGTGCCAGCAGCTTCGCGTACGAGCAGTACTTC.

The gene calls are TRBV5-1 and TRBJ1-4; 9 bases match TRBD1. CDR3 length: 17 residues. The V gene's germline CDR1 is SGHRS and CDR2 YFSETQ. J was trimmed by 3 bases and V by 3 bases; bases with no gene match: 9. The CDR3 here is CASSYTGTGWSNEKLFF. In DNA form, the CDR3 reads TGCGCCAGCAGCTACACCGGGACAGGGTGGTCTAATGAAAAACTGTTTTTT. The variable domain in full, with the rest retrieved from reference TRBV5-1 and TRBJ1-4, is KAGVTQTPRYLIKTRGQQVTLSCSPISGHRSVSWYQQTPGQGLQFLFEYFSETQRNKGNFPGRFSGRQFSNSRSEMNVSTLELGDSALYLCASSYTGTGWSNEKLFFGSGTQLSVL.

The chain links TRBV5-1 to TRBJ1-6; D remains ambiguous. Germline CDR1 is SGHRS and CDR2 is YFSETQ. V was cut by 4 bases and J by 5 bases, with 4 bases left in between. CDR3 size: 12 residues. CDR3 protein: CASSLNNSPLHF. The CDR3, as DNA: TGCGCCAGCAGCCTAAATAATTCACCCCTCCACTTT.

This clone was seen only once. The rearrangement links TRBV6-1 to TRBJ2-1, with TRBD1 identical over 7 bases. The CDR3 has 14 amino acids. From germline, CDR1 is MNHNS and CDR2 SASEGT. The ends lost 7 bases at V and 5 bases at J; junction bases unmatched: 8. The CDR3 DNA reads TGTGCCAGCACCTCCGGGACAGCCAACAATGAGCAGTTCTTC. Translated, it gives CASTSGTANNEQFF.

The genes are TRBV29-1 and TRBJ2-5; the match to TRBD1 covers 8 bases. The CDR3 has 14 amino acids. V was pared by 6 bases and J by 5 bases, with 11 bases of the junction left unmatched. Germline V gene sequence: CDR1 SQVTM, CDR2 ANQGSEA. The CDR3 DNA follows: TGCAGCGTAGTCCCGGGACAGGTCTGGGAGACCCAGTACTTC. This sequence encodes CSVVPGQVWETQYF. Combining the CDR3 with reference TRBV29-1 and TRBJ2-5 gives the whole variable domain SAVISQKPSRDICQRGTSLTIQCQVDSQVTMMFWYRQQPGQSLTLIATANQGSEATYESGFVIDKFPISRPNLTFSTLTVSNMSPEDSSIYLCSVVPGQVWETQYFGPGTRLLVL.

The V and J genes are TRBV4-2 and TRBJ1-1; D is unresolved. From germline, CDR1 is LGHNA and CDR2 YNFKEQ. V lost 4 bases and J lost 0, with 9 bases in between. The CDR3 contains 14 residues. The CDR3 nucleotides read TGTGCCAGCAGCCCTTCCGGGTTGAACACTGAAGCTTTCTTT. Amino acids: CASSPSGLNTEAFF.